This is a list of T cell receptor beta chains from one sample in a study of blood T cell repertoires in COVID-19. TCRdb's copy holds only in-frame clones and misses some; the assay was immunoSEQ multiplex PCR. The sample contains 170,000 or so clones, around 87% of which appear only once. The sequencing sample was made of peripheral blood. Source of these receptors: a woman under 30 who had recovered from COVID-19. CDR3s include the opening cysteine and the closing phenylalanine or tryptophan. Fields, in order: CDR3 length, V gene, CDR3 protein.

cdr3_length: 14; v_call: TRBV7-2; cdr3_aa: CASSLGRGADTQYF
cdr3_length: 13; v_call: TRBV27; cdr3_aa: CASSSTGRSPLHF
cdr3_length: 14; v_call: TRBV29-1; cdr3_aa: CSVSGTGKHQPQHF
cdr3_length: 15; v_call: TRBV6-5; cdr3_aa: CASSYGTGGFTEAFF
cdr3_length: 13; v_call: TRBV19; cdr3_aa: CASSMVRGDEQFF
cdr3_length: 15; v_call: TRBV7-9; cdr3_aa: CASSPPGLAGREQFF
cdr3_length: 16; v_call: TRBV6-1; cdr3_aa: CASSERGIVLTGELFF
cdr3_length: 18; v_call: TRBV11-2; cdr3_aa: CASSLGSVAGGLRETQYF
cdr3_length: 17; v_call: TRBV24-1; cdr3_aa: CATSKGAIAGGYNEQFF
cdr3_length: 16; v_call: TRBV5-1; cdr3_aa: CASSLAGPLSGNTIYF
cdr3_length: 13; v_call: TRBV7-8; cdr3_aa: CASSYAGYYEQYF
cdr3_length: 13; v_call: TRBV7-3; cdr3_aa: CASSSRVNTEAFF
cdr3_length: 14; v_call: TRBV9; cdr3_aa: CASSVAQREAEQFF
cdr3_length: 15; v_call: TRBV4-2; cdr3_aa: CASSQDLSSTDTQYF
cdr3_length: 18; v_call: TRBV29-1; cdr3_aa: CSVYIRQAGGGSYNEQFF
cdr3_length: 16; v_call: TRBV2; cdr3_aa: CASRTSGRGPDSPLHF
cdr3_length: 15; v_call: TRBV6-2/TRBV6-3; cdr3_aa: CASSQRQPGSYEQYF
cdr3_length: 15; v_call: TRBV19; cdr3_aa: CASTRSAGDNYGYTF
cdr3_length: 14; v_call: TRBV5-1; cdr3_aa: CASSRDTRTYEQYF
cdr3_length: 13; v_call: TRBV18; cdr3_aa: CASLQEANQPQHF
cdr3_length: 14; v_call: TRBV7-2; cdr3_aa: CASSLTGSVTEAFF
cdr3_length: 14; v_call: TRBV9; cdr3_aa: CASSPPLSFGEQFF
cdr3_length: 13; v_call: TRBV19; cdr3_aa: CASSRQGFQPQHF